Each of the 31 T cell receptor beta chains below was sequenced from the same sample in a study of OX40 agonist ivuxolimab in advanced cancers. Clones were read by immunoSEQ multiplex PCR, and TCRdb kept only the in-frame ones, dropping some. Among around 65,000 clones, about nine tenths were seen once, and the ten largest hold approximately 0.3%. Sequencing was performed on CD4+ or CD8+ T cells sorted from blood, taken in a trial of the OX40 agonist ivuxolimab. Every receptor here comes from an adult with an advanced solid tumor such as melanoma, head and neck, liver or kidney cancer.

The CDR3 DNA sequence: TGCGCCAGCAGCTCCCCCTGGAGCACCAAGGACTCCTACGAGCAGTACTTC. Its translation: CASSSPWSTKDSYEQYF. V is TRBV5-1 and J is TRBJ2-7; D gene unclear. CDR3 length: 17 residues. Germline CDR1 reads SGHRS; CDR2 reads YFSETQ. V was clipped by 3 bases and J by 0 bases, with 19 bases between them.

CDR3 sequence (DNA): TGCAGCGTTGGTCCCCGGACTAGCGGGAGGGCCGAGCAGTTCTTC. Translating gives CSVGPRTSGRAEQFF. The V gene is TRBV29-1, the J gene TRBJ2-1, with 15 bases matching TRBD2. This CDR3 has 15 residues. CDR1 is SQVTM, CDR2 ANQGSEA, per germline. With V trimmed by 4 bases and J by 10 bases, 8 bases remained unmatched.

The chain combines TRBV6-1 with TRBJ2-1; D may be TRBD1 or TRBD2 (6 bases each). CDR1 is MNHNS, CDR2 SASEGT, per germline. The V gene lost 5 bases and the J gene lost 8 bases, with 13 bases spanning the gap. The CDR3 runs 13 residues. CDR3: CASSRGGSYEQFF. CDR3 sequence (DNA): TGTGCCAGCAGTAGAGGGGGGAGCTATGAGCAGTTCTTC.

The chain has TRBV7-3 and TRBJ2-1, with D perhaps assigned TRBD1 or TRBD2 (5 bases each). Germline lookup yields CDR1 SGHTA and CDR2 FQGTGA. CDR3 size: 15 residues. V dropped 5 bases and J dropped 2 bases, with 13 bases sitting between them. CDR3 DNA: TGTGCCAGCAGCATCGGGACGGAGACCTACAATGAGCAGTTCTTC. Protein: CASSIGTETYNEQFF.

This chain connects TRBV14 to TRBJ1-1; D gene ambiguous. Trimming left V 0 bases short and J 6 bases short, with 17 bases between. CDR1 and CDR2 (germline): SGHDN, FVKESK. This CDR3 comprises 16 residues. CDR3 sequence reads: CASSQDAGNRGAEAFF. As DNA, the CDR3 is TGTGCCAGCAGCCAAGATGCGGGGAACCGTGGCGCTGAAGCTTTCTTT.

This chain uses TRBV7-8 with TRBJ1-5, with D possibly TRBD1 on 6 matching bases. Germline lookup yields CDR1 SGHVS and CDR2 FQNEAQ. This CDR3 comprises 16 residues. The ends were cut back, 5 bases at V and 2 bases at J, with 16 bases in the middle. DNA for the CDR3: TGTGCCAGCAGCCCTACCAGCCACAGGGGCAATCAGCCCCAGCATTTT. Translation gives CASSPTSHRGNQPQHF.

The chain uses TRBV30 and TRBJ2-1; 8 nucleotides align to TRBD2. This CDR3 is built from 14 residues. The junction had 4 bases not matched to a gene; V was cut back by 4 bases and J by 2 bases. Germline V gene lookup returns CDR1 GTSNPN and CDR2 SVGIG (reference sequence). CDR3: CAWTGRATYNEQFF. CDR3 in DNA: TGTGCCTGGACCGGGAGGGCCACCTACAATGAGCAGTTCTTC.

The genes are TRBV5-4 and TRBJ2-2; the match to TRBD2 covers 8 bases. The CDR3 consists of 14 residues. The V gene's germline CDR1 is SGHNT and CDR2 YYREEE (reference sequence). Germline trimming cut 5 bases from V and 5 bases from J; bases unmatched to any gene: 5. The CDR3 loop reads CASRTSVSTGELFF. The CDR3 DNA reads as TGTGCCAGCAGGACTAGCGTGTCGACCGGGGAGCTGTTTTTT.

The chain combines TRBV19 with TRBJ2-7; no clear D. The CDR3 sequence is 13 residues long. V lost 6 bases to trimming and J lost 5 bases, with 14 bases between them. The germline V gene has CDR1 LNHDA and CDR2 SQIVND (reference sequence). The CDR3 DNA reads TGTGCCAGTAGACCCCCTCAAGGCAACGAGCAGTACTTC. This translates into CASRPPQGNEQYF.

The chain is built from TRBV27 and TRBJ2-5; D is undetermined. The germline V and J ends were trimmed by 3 bases and 2 bases, with 10 bases remaining between them. Germline CDR1 reads MNHEY; CDR2 reads SMNVEV (reference sequence). CDR3 size: 14 residues. The CDR3 loop is CASSFLGSQETQYF. Written as DNA, the CDR3 is TGTGCCAGCAGTTTTTTGGGGTCGCAAGAGACCCAGTACTTC.

V gene TRBV7-9 combines with J gene TRBJ2-1; D gene ambiguous. V lost 1 base to trimming and J lost 9 bases, with 4 bases between them. The CDR3 is made up of 11 amino acids. The germline gives CDR1 SEHNR, CDR2 FQNEAQ (reference sequence). This CDR3 is CASSLVVEQFF. The CDR3 nucleotides read TGTGCCAGCAGCTTAGTGGTTGAGCAGTTCTTC.

The chain employs TRBV11-2 and TRBJ2-3; 8 bases map to TRBD2. The CDR3 length is 15 residues. Germline V gene lookup returns CDR1 SGHAT and CDR2 FQNNGV. V was clipped by 0 bases and J by 5 bases; unmatched bases: 4. As DNA, the CDR3 is TGTGCCAGCAGCTTAGACCCCGCGGGAGGAGATACGCAGTATTTT. Translation: CASSLDPAGGDTQYF.

The gene calls are TRBV7-3 and TRBJ2-7, with a tentative D call TRBD1 (5 bases). The CDR3 contains 15 residues. Trimming stripped 0 bases from V and 3 bases from J, with 12 bases between. Germline values: CDR1 SGHTA, CDR2 FQGTGA. CDR3 sequence reads: CASSLTWMQGYEQYF. The CDR3 DNA reads TGTGCCAGCAGCTTAACATGGATGCAGGGCTACGAGCAGTACTTC.

This rearrangement joins TRBV4-2 to TRBJ1-2, with a tentative D call TRBD1 (5 bases). Germline V lookup: CDR1 LGHNA, CDR2 YNFKEQ. CDR3 length equals 18 residues. Trimming left V 3 bases short and J 8 bases short, with 28 bases between. The CDR3 sequence is CASSHVSTGGAGYRGYTF. Here the CDR3 DNA reads TGTGCCAGCAGCCATGTGAGTACAGGCGGCGCAGGGTACCGAGGCTACACCTTC.

This chain uses TRBV9 with TRBJ1-1; D is possibly TRBD1 (5 bases). Per germline, CDR1 SGDLS and CDR2 YYNGEE. Trimming took 4 bases from V and 1 from J, leaving 11 bases between them. This CDR3 has 14 amino acids. CDR3 in amino acids: CASSPVGGNTEAFF. CDR3 coding DNA: TGTGCCAGCAGCCCAGTGGGGGGGAACACTGAAGCTTTCTTT.

The chain recombines TRBV2 with TRBJ1-1; the D is unclear. V gave up 3 bases and J gave up 0 bases, with 11 bases separating them. The CDR3 is 15 amino acids. The germline gives CDR1 SNHLY, CDR2 FYNNEI. The CDR3 sequence: CASSDPSRVNTEAFF. CDR3 DNA: TGTGCCAGCAGTGACCCCTCTCGGGTGAACACTGAAGCTTTCTTT.

The chain is built from TRBV18 and TRBJ2-1; TRBD1 agrees at 8 bases. The CDR3 consists of 16 residues. V shed 6 bases and J 6 bases; nucleotides not matched to a gene: 13. Germline V CDR1 and CDR2: KGHSH, LQKENI. The CDR3 spells CASSHGQGKNGNEQFF. CDR3 bases: TGTGCCAGCTCGCATGGACAGGGAAAGAACGGCAATGAGCAGTTCTTC.

This rearrangement joins TRBV7-2 to TRBJ2-1; 16 bases match TRBD2. Losses at the gene ends were 6 bases for V and 6 bases for J; bases not matched to a gene: 5. The CDR3 is 16 residues long. Germline V gives CDR1 SGHTA, CDR2 FQGNSA. The CDR3 DNA is TGTGCCAGCAGACACGGGACTAGCGGGAGGGCCAATGAGCAGTTCTTC. It is translated as CASRHGTSGRANEQFF.

This chain joins TRBV7-8 and TRBJ2-1, with TRBD2 matching over 8 bases. The V gene end was trimmed by 2 bases and the J gene end by 4 bases; junction bases not matched to a gene: 4. The CDR3 is 15 amino acids. Germline V gene lookup returns CDR1 SGHVS and CDR2 FQNEAQ. The CDR3 nucleotides read TGTGCCAGCAGCTTAAGGACTAGCAGATACAATGAGCAGTTCTTC. Its protein product is CASSLRTSRYNEQFF.

The chain carries TRBV6-1 and TRBJ1-1; 8 nucleotides align to TRBD1. The CDR3 covers 13 residues. The germline V gene encodes CDR1 MNHNS and CDR2 SASEGT. The V segment lost 6 bases and the J segment 5 bases; nucleotides outside the gene matches: 5. For the CDR3, the DNA is TGTGCCAGCAGCGACCGACAGGGGACTGAAGCTTTCTTT. This translates into CASSDRQGTEAFF.

This chain links TRBV2 with TRBJ2-7; D possibly corresponds to TRBD1 (5 bases). V was clipped by 4 bases and J by 6 bases, with 13 bases between them. Germline CDR1 reads SNHLY; CDR2 reads FYNNEI. CDR3 length equals 13 residues. CDR3 nucleotide sequence: TGTGCCAGCAGTGTTGGCCAGGGCGTCGAGCAGTACTTC. This codes for CASSVGQGVEQYF.

This clone was observed a single time. This chain links TRBV19 with TRBJ1-1; 8 positions match TRBD1. The CDR3 has 14 residues. CDR1 and CDR2 (germline): LNHDA, SQIVND (reference sequence). V gave up 2 bases and J gave up 5 bases; unmatched junction bases: 4. The CDR3 DNA follows: TGTGCCAGTAGTATACAGGGGGCGCAGACTGAAGCTTTCTTT. This encodes CASSIQGAQTEAFF.

DNA for the CDR3: TGTGCCAGCCACGCCTTGGGGGGTAGCAATCAGCCCCAGCATTTT. This codes for CASHALGGSNQPQHF. V is TRBV5-8 and J is TRBJ1-5; D may be TRBD1 (5 bases). Germline-derived CDR1 and CDR2 are SGHTS and YDEGEE. The CDR3 extends over 15 amino acids. Trimming removed 7 bases at V and 0 bases at J, with 14 bases between.

The J gene is TRBJ2-5, the V gene TRBV2; D may correspond to TRBD1 or TRBD2 (5 bases each). CDR1 and CDR2 from the germline V gene are SNHLY and FYNNEI. Trimming removed 8 bases at V and 5 bases at J, with 18 bases between. The CDR3 loop spans 14 amino acids. The CDR3 reads CASSGVGTGETQYF. CDR3 DNA sequence: TGTGCCAGCTCGGGCGTAGGGACGGGGGAGACCCAGTACTTC. The whole variable domain, remainder taken from reference TRBV2 and TRBJ2-5, is EPEVTQTPSHQVTQMGQEVILRCVPISNHLYFYWYRQILGQKVEFLVSFYNNEISEKSEIFDDQFSVERPDGSNFTLKIRSTKLEDSAMYFCASSGVGTGETQYFGPGTRLLVL.

The rearrangement joins TRBV18 to TRBJ2-2, with D perhaps TRBD2 (6 bases). V lost 3 bases, J lost 3 bases, and 17 bases lay in between. The CDR3 consists of 17 residues. Germline loops: CDR1 KGHSH, CDR2 LQKENI. The CDR3 DNA reads as TGTGCCAGCTCACCCCTTGGAGGTAGCGGCTACACCGGGGAGCTGTTTTTT. Protein sequence: CASSPLGGSGYTGELFF.

The J gene is TRBJ2-3, the V gene TRBV5-4, with 8 bases identical to TRBD2. Germline assignment: CDR1 SGHNT and CDR2 YYREEE (reference sequence). The CDR3 length is 16 residues. Losses at the gene ends were 4 bases for V and 2 bases for J; bases not matched to a gene: 9. For the CDR3, the DNA is TGTGCCAGCAGCCTTGGGCGGGAGGCGCACACAGATACGCAGTATTTT. It is translated as CASSLGREAHTDTQYF.

This rearrangement joins TRBV29-1 to TRBJ1-3, with D unclear. The CDR3 contains 12 residues. Trimming pared 7 bases from V and 4 bases from J, leaving 11 bases between. The germline V gene encodes CDR1 SQVTM and CDR2 ANQGSEA. CDR3 DNA: TGCAGCGCAGAGGCCCCGGGAAACACCATATATTTT. Encoded protein: CSAEAPGNTIYF. The complete variable domain, with remaining parts taken from reference TRBV29-1 and TRBJ1-3, reads SAVISQKPSRDICQRGTSLTIQCQVDSQVTMMFWYRQQPGQSLTLIATANQGSEATYESGFVIDKFPISRPNLTFSTLTVSNMSPEDSSIYLCSAEAPGNTIYFGEGSWLTVV.

This chain uses TRBV5-1 with TRBJ1-4; D is unclear. The CDR3 runs to 14 residues. V dropped 4 bases and J dropped 8 bases, with 15 bases sitting between them. Germline V gene sequence: CDR1 SGHRS, CDR2 YFSETQ. DNA of the CDR3: TGCGCCAGCAGCGCCGGGCATGGTGAAGAAAAACTGTTTTTT. This gives the protein CASSAGHGEEKLFF.

This rearrangement joins TRBV19 to TRBJ1-4, with D hard to call. This CDR3 is 13 amino acids long. Germline CDR1 LNHDA, CDR2 SQIVND (reference sequence). The V and J ends lost 5 bases and 7 bases respectively, with 11 bases between them. The CDR3 DNA is TGTGCCAGTAGTGCTGGGCAGGTTGAAAAACTGTTTTTT. Protein: CASSAGQVEKLFF.

This chain uses TRBV19 with TRBJ2-1, with TRBD2 as a possible D gene (6 bases). The V end lost 3 bases, the J end lost 8 bases, and 14 bases lay between the germline ends. The CDR3 totals 14 residues. CDR1 and CDR2 (germline): LNHDA, SQIVND (reference sequence). The DNA for the CDR3 is TGTGCCAGTAGTATCTACTTAGGGGAGGATGAGCAGTTCTTC. It is translated as CASSIYLGEDEQFF.

CDR3 nucleotide sequence: TGTGCCAGCAAAGGGGCGGGGGCCTCCCCTGAAGCTTTCTTT. Protein: CASKGAGASPEAFF. The chain uses TRBV28 and TRBJ1-1, with D possibly being TRBD1 (6 bases). CDR3 length: 14 amino acids. Looked up from germline, CDR1 is MDHEN and CDR2 is SYDVKM. Trimming left V 7 bases short and J 6 bases short, with 18 bases between.